Here is one TCR beta chain with its context. Measured with immunoSEQ multiplex PCR; TCRdb has only the in-frame clones, and not every one. There are around 250,000 clones in the sample; around 87% occur only once, and around 2.3% lies in the top ten. Trimming removed 0 bases from V and 5 bases from J, with 8 bases in between. Per the germline V gene, CDR1 is MNHEY and CDR2 is SMNVEV (reference sequence). The CDR3 runs to 14 residues. This entry comes from a study of blood T cell repertoires in COVID-19. Study details: The cDNA or gDNA used as material had been derived from T cells, B-cell-depleted T cells, or PBMCs.

Sample: peripheral blood. This receptor was obtained from a woman in her sixties with COVID-19, enrolled during active disease. The gene calls are TRBV27 and TRBJ2-1; no clear D. CDR3 in amino acids: CASSLSHAHNEQFF. DNA of the CDR3: TGTGCCAGCAGTTTATCCCACGCGCACAATGAGCAGTTCTTC.